A single sample gave rise to the 12 T cell receptor beta chains below, sequenced in a study of T cells in Graves' hyperthyroidism and ophthalmopathy (dated by TCRdb to the late 2010s). Receptor libraries were prepared by multiplex PCR. The sequencer listed for this sample is Illumina HiSeq 2000. Amplification of TCR beta CDR3 regions was carried out from RNA transcripts. For the first round of RT-PCR on the TCR CDR3, the HTBI primer set was used together with the Qiagen OneStep RT-PCR kit. TCRdb reworked the public reads: Q25 trimming with fastp, MiXCR clone assembly, productive beta chains retained. Rows matching on CDR3 protein sequence are summarized as one entry with the most common DNA and genes. The table for this sample lists about 360,000 distinct CDR3 sequences; approximately 25% of them were counted only once. Around four fifths of the sample lies in the top ten. Sequencing was performed on blood. The receptor source for this set is a man aged 50 to 60 with Graves' hyperthyroidism.

The rearrangement uses TRBV11-2 and TRBJ2-2; D remains unclear. V lost 1 base to trimming and J lost 4 bases, with 13 bases between them. Germline V gives CDR1 SGHAT, CDR2 FQNNGV. This CDR3 region has 16 residues. CDR3 residues: CASSLGPTPRTGELFF. The CDR3 nucleotides read TGTGCCAGCAGCTTAGGCCCTACCCCTCGCACCGGGGAGCTGTTTTTT.

This clonotype was detected a few times. V and J are TRBV28 and TRBJ1-5; 11 bases match TRBD1. The CDR3 is 15 amino acids. V lost 5 bases, J lost 5 bases, and 5 bases stayed unmatched. From germline, CDR1 is MDHEN and CDR2 SYDVKM. CDR3 bases: TGTGCCAGCAGTGAGGGACAGGGGGGACATCAGCCCCAGCATTTT. It translates to CASSEGQGGHQPQHF.

The V and J genes are TRBV13 and TRBJ2-7; TRBD2 is a possible D gene (5 bases). From germline, CDR1 is PRHDT and CDR2 FYEKMQ (reference sequence). The CDR3 covers 14 residues. Deletions cut 4 bases from V and 0 bases from J, with 10 bases between. Written as DNA, the CDR3 is TGTGCCAGCAGCTCCGGTGGGAGCTCCTACGAGCAGTACTTC. Protein: CASSSGGSSYEQYF.

CDR3: CASSVGSGSTDTQYF. CDR3 coding DNA: TGTGCCAGCAGCGTAGGATCGGGATCCACAGATACGCAGTATTTT. The chain links TRBV9 to TRBJ2-3; D may be TRBD2 (5 bases). Germline values: CDR1 SGDLS, CDR2 YYNGEE. V shed 0 bases and J shed 2 bases, with 10 bases lying between them. There are 15 residues in the CDR3.

This clonotype was found many times. This chain connects TRBV20-1 to TRBJ1-1, with a tentative D call TRBD1 (6 bases). Germline CDR1 reads DFQATT; CDR2 reads SNEGSKA (reference sequence). Trimming shortened V by 0 bases and J by 11 bases, and 13 bases separated the two germline ends. The CDR3 contains 12 residues. The CDR3 here is CSAREDSQVAFF. In nucleotides, the CDR3 is TGCAGTGCTAGAGAGGACAGTCAGGTGGCTTTCTTT.

This clonotype has at least ten counts. The CDR3 coding sequence is TGTGCCAGCGAGAGGACAGGGGATGGCTACACCTTC. It encodes CASERTGDGYTF. The V call is TRBV6-1, the J call TRBJ1-2, with 9 bases that match TRBD1. The CDR3 sequence is 12 residues long. V was pared by 8 bases and J by 6 bases, with 4 bases of the junction left unmatched. Germline loops: CDR1 MNHNS, CDR2 SASEGT.

This clonotype was seen at least ten times. The chain has TRBV7-9 and TRBJ2-7; 8 bases are a match to TRBD1. The germline CDR1 and CDR2 sequences are SEHNR and FQNEAQ (reference sequence). The CDR3 covers 14 residues. The junction had 5 bases not matched to a gene; V was cut back by 5 bases and J by 2 bases. Here the CDR3 reads CASSDRDRTYEQYF. For the CDR3, the DNA is TGTGCCAGCAGCGACCGGGACAGGACCTACGAGCAGTACTTC.

This chain joins TRBV24-1 and TRBJ2-2; 8 bases fit TRBD1. The junction had 4 bases not matched to a gene; V was cut back by 4 bases and J by 1 base. Per the germline V gene, CDR1 is KGHDR and CDR2 is SFDVKD. The CDR3 runs to 16 residues. CDR3 residues: CATSESGTGNTGELFF. CDR3 coding DNA: TGTGCCACCAGTGAATCCGGGACAGGGAACACCGGGGAGCTGTTTTTT.

This clonotype was detected ten times or more. The chain joins TRBV7-8 to TRBJ2-1; possible D gene TRBD1, 6 bases. Germline lookup yields CDR1 SGHVS and CDR2 FQNEAQ. The CDR3 runs to 15 residues. The V and J ends lost 3 bases and 0 bases respectively, with 9 bases between them. The CDR3 DNA reads TGTGCCAGCAGCTTTCGGACAGCCTCCTACAATGAGCAGTTCTTC. Its protein is CASSFRTASYNEQFF.

This clonotype was observed many times. V is TRBV3-1 and J is TRBJ1-2; D gene unclear. Germline CDR1 is LGHDT and CDR2 is YNNKEL (reference sequence). CDR3 size: 12 residues. Trimming stripped 4 bases from V and 5 bases from J, with 8 bases between. The CDR3 DNA sequence: TGTGCCAGCAGCCTTTCAGAGTATGGCTACACCTTC. Its protein product is CASSLSEYGYTF.

This clonotype was detected a few times. The J gene is TRBJ2-1, the V gene TRBV7-2; 7 bases align to TRBD2. This CDR3 contains 15 residues. Germline-derived CDR1 and CDR2 are SGHTA and FQGNSA. The ends lost 10 bases at V and 6 bases at J; junction bases unmatched: 15. The CDR3 region has the DNA TGTGCCACCAGTGATTTTGCTAGCGGCGCCAATGAGCAGTTCTTC. Protein sequence: CATSDFASGANEQFF.

The V gene is TRBV28, the J gene TRBJ1-5; 8 nucleotides match TRBD1. Germline V gene sequence: CDR1 MDHEN, CDR2 SYDVKM. The CDR3 contains 15 residues. V dropped 5 bases and J dropped 5; count of bases not matched to a gene: 8. The CDR3, as DNA: TGTGCCAGCAGTCCGGCAGGACAGGGTCATCAGCCCCAGCATTTT. Its protein product is CASSPAGQGHQPQHF.